This is a list of T cell receptor beta chains from one sample in a study of T cell responses to AZD1222 COVID-19 vaccine. Produced via immunoSEQ multiplex PCR; TCRdb's table is partial and in-frame only. In the table there are about 120,000 clones, about 93% of which are singletons. This material consisted of peripheral blood, taken 28 days after the second AZD1222 dose. The source of these receptors is an adult who received the AZD1222 COVID-19 vaccine. Each CDR3 is given without its conserved first and last residue.

v_gene	CDR3aa
TRBV7-9	ASSLGQTDQETQY
TRBV15	ATSRGEGNEQY
TRBV9	ASSQRQNTGELF
TRBV7-9	ASSLWGGQILQKNYEQY
TRBV7-9	ASSHNTGISYNSPLH
TRBV11-3	ATATGANSEQY
TRBV13	ASSPRLEVLSSGNTIY
TRBV29-1	SAAVSGNEQF
TRBV10-1	ASSAGGKRYTEAF
TRBV5-6	ASSVTGGAGNTEAF
TRBV7-2	ASSLNLGYQPQH
TRBV3-1/TRBV3-2	ASSQVGLAESGQY
TRBV19	ASSTPRENQPQH
TRBV3-1/TRBV3-2	ASSPEPPQGTGYEQY
TRBV4-1	ASSQDTDSSIATNEKLF
TRBV19	ASSIETTSGISYEQY
TRBV10-1	APRDEPATEAQSTSTDTQY
TRBV4-1	ASSQGDGIYGYT
TRBV19	ASSPSRDGLYGYT
TRBV5-1	ASSARVDENEQY
TRBV27	ASSHLGSNNEQF
TRBV3-1/TRBV3-2	ASSQDSGSDIQY
TRBV6-5	ASSYSGSGELF
TRBV7-2	ASSLAAAASEQF